In its sample, the clone carrying this TCR beta chain was seen a few times. Per the study methods: Cell counts per sample came from amplifying reference gene primers. Measured with immunoSEQ multiplex PCR; TCRdb has only the in-frame clones, and not every one. That table supplies the V and J calls and clone size; D and trimming were determined from the DNA. The sample consists of hundreds of thousands of clones, over 75% of them appearing once. This entry belongs to a study of blood T cell repertoires in COVID-19. Study details: PBMCs, B-cell-depleted T cells, or T cells were the source of the cDNA or gDNA that made up the material.

CDR1 LNHDA and CDR2 SQIVND come from the germline V gene (reference sequence). There are 15 residues in the CDR3. With 6 bases clipped from V and 7 bases from J, the junction kept 10 bases outside the gene matches. The TCR was taken from a human donor in a cohort sampled during active COVID-19. The J gene is TRBJ2-1, the V gene TRBV19; TRBD2 matches at 9 bases. What was sequenced was peripheral blood. CDR3 in DNA: TGTGCCAGTAGGCCGGGGGCGGGAGGGGAGAATGAGCAGTTCTTC. This codes for CASRPGAGGENEQFF.